This TCR beta chain is from a study of CD8 T cells in Susac syndrome (dated by TCRdb to about 2019). For context, the study as a whole: Whether CD8+ T cell activation and differentiation in Susac syndrome was antigen driven was tested using repertoire sequencing. Summary of the overall study and its limitations: The TCR sequencing and HLA analysis was acknowledged to have included a relatively small number of individuals.

With respect to this clonotype: Its antigen is currently not known. Base qualities are not at hand, and no much larger clone is one base apart.

V sheds 5 bases and J sheds 2 bases, leaving 13 bases between their ends. The CDR3 sequence holds 14 residues, the cysteine and phenylalanine included. Only the CDR3 DNA stays, 42 bases, in frame from base 1. CDR1 is given as SEHNR and CDR2 as FQNEAQ, both from the germline V gene (reference sequence). Peripheral blood CD8+ and CD4+ T cells from healthy donors, Susac syndrome patients and multiple sclerosis patients were profiled using high-throughput TCR beta sequencing. The multiple sclerosis controls were treatment-naive patients whose relapsing-remitting disease, either stable or active, fulfilled the revised McDonald criteria. Bulk CD8+ and CD4+ T cells were purified by magnetic negative isolation, while CD8+ TEMRA cells were enriched using FACS. Blood was collected in EDTA tubes and processed within 24 hours, with PBMCs isolated through density gradient centrifugation. PBMCs intended for TCR sequencing were frozen in liquid nitrogen and were later thawed in a 37 degrees C water bath. A purity of at least 90% was achieved for sorted or isolated CD4+, CD8+ and CD8+ TEMRA cells.

RNA was extracted using the RNeasy kit, and about 0.45 to 1 ug of the RNA was reverse transcribed with random hexamers. The immunoSEQ multiplex PCR assay, which covers 54 Vbeta and 13 Jbeta segments, was used to amplify TCR beta CDR3 regions. PCR amplification bias was corrected using a synthetic template baseline for primer optimization and computational correction. The source study handled its data this way. Only productive sequences were kept, with reads annotated to V, D and J genes according to IMGT and analyzed in immunoSEQ Analyzer. To calculate clonality, Shannon entropy was normalized by log2 of the number of productive unique sequences and then subtracted from one. For each patient and control, public and private clones were evaluated within the 100 most prevalent clones. A clone was defined as Susac-specific if it was absent from the healthy and MS cohorts, from some 1,100 published viral clones and from other ImmuneACCESS disease sequences. Clones were called with MiXCR by TCRdb after fastp trimmed the public reads at Q25, and only in-frame beta chains were retained. Each CDR3 protein appears once, grouped with its most common genes and DNA. TCRdb's processing, not the authors' own work, is the source of the V and J calls. The sample table lists over 300,000 distinct CDR3 sequences, 92% of them with a count of one. The top ten clonotypes cover around 0.07% of the sample.

The sample consisted of CD4+ T cells from PBMCs. The chain employs TRBV7-9 and TRBJ2-7; TRBD1 could be the D gene, as 6 bases match. This receptor was taken from a human donor with multiple sclerosis. In nucleotide form, the sequence is TGTGCCAGCAGCCGGGGACAAGTGCCCTACGAGCAGTACTTC. Its translation is CASSRGQVPYEQYF. With all but the CDR3 taken from the reference TRBV7-9 and TRBJ2-7 genes, the full variable domain is: DTGVSQNPRHKITKRGQNVTFRCDPISEHNRLYWYRQTLGQGPEFLTYFQNEAQLEKSRLLSDRFSAERPKGSFSTLEIQRTEQGDSAMYLCASSRGQVPYEQYFGPGTRLTVT.